This T cell receptor (beta chain) was profiled in a study of blood T cells in healthy people across ages. The CDR3 loop spans 14 amino acids. Trimming removed 5 bases from V and 10 bases from J; junction bases left unmatched: 13. Collection of 9 to 10 milliliters of peripheral blood was performed for each donor. With regard to this clonotype: Its specificity is not known.

Overall study results and limits: For the donors, CMV status was unknown and possibly confounded expanded clonotype changes. Unsorted PBMC material precluded a definitive naive versus antigen-experienced comparison.

Together with a sample-barcoded 5' primer, a J-beta primer mix was included in a second PCR lasting about 7 to 11 cycles. TCRdb fed the 5' RACE reads into MiXCR, producing one record per CDR3 protein. This repertoire shows about 2 million distinct CDR3 sequences, approximately 50% found once; its top ten account for 2% to 2.5%. The sequenced sample was blood. The V and J genes are TRBV12-3 or TRBV12-4 and TRBJ2-7; the match to TRBD2 covers 8 bases. This TCR was recovered from a woman aged 40 to 49 in good health. In DNA form, the CDR3 reads TGTGCCAGCAGTACAGTCGGGGGGGGTGGGCCCCAGTACTTC. It is translated as CASSTVGGGGPQYF.